The clone carrying this TCR beta chain has only a few counts. Its antigen is unidentified. Exclusion criteria comprised uncontrolled infection, other autoimmune disease, pregnancy or lactation. These data belong to a study of T cells in Graves' hyperthyroidism and ophthalmopathy. Findings of the study overall: In blood, most of the thyroid clonotypes expanded above 0.001 were also present.

The CDR3 sequence is 15 residues long. V shed 2 bases and J shed 5 bases, with 16 bases lying between them. The germline gives CDR1 LNHNV, CDR2 YYDKDF (reference sequence). The TCR beta CDR3 regions underwent amplification using RNA transcripts as the source. The HTBI primer set drove a first-round RT-PCR of the TCR CDR3. TCRdb reanalysed the multiplex PCR reads using MiXCR and keeps one entry per CDR3 protein. The sample includes about 720,000 distinct CDR3 sequences, roughly 15% of them seen just once. This clonotype was obtained from a young man with Graves' hyperthyroidism. The chain is built from TRBV15 and TRBJ2-7, with TRBD1 as a possible D gene (7 bases). The sample taken for sequencing was blood. CDR3 loop: CATSRRAGGPNEQYF. CDR3 coding DNA: TGTGCCACCAGCAGAAGGGCAGGGGGGCCCAACGAGCAGTACTTC.